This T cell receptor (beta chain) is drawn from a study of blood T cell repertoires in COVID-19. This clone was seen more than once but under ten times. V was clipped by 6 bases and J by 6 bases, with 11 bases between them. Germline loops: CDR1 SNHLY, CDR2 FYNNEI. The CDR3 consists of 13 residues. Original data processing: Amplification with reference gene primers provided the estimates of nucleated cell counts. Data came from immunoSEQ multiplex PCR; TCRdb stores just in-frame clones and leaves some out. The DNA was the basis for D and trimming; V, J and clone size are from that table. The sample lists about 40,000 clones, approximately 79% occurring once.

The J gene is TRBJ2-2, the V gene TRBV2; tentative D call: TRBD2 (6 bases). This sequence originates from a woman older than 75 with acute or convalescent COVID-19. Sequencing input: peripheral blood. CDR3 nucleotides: TGTGCCAGCAGGGGGGGTTGGTCCGGGGAGCTGTTTTTT. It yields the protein CASRGGWSGELFF.